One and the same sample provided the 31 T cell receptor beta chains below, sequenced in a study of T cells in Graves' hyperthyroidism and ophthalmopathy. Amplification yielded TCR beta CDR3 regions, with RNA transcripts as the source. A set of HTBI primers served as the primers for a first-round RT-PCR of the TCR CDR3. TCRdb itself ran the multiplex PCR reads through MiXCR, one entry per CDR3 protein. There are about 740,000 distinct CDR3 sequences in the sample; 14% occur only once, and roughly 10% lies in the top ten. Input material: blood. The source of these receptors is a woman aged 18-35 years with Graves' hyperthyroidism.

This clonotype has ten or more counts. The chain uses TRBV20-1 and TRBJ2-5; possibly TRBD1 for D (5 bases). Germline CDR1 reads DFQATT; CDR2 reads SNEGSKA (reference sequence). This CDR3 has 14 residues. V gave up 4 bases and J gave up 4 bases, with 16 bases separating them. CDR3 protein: CSAISREGLETQYF. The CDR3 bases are TGCAGTGCTATTAGCAGGGAAGGGTTAGAGACCCAGTACTTC.

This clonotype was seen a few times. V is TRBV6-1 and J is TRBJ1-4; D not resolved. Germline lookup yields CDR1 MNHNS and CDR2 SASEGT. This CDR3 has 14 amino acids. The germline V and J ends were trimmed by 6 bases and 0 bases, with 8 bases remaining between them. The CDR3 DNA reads TGTGCCAGCAGCCTTATTACAACTAATGAAAAACTGTTTTTT. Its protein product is CASSLITTNEKLFF.

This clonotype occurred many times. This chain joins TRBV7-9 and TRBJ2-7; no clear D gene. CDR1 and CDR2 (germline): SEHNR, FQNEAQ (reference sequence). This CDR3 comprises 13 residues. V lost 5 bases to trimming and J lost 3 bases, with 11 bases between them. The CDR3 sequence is CASSAVEGYEQYF. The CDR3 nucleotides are TGTGCCAGCAGCGCCGTGGAAGGCTACGAGCAGTACTTC.

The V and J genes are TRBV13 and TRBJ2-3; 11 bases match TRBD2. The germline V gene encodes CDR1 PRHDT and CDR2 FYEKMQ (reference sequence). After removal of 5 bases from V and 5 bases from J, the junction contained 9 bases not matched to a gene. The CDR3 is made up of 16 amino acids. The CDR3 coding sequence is TGTGCCAGCAGCCCTGGACTAGCGGGTTACCAAGATACGCAGTATTTT. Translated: CASSPGLAGYQDTQYF.

CDR3 nucleotide sequence: TGTGCCAGCAGTTTCCCCGGGACAGTCACGGGTATTGCAACTAATGAAAAACTGTTTTTT. Its protein product is CASSFPGTVTGIATNEKLFF. The chain has TRBV27 and TRBJ1-4; 7 bases are a match to TRBD1. The trim removed 3 bases at V and 0 bases at J, leaving 16 bases unmatched. Germline V gene data show CDR1 as MNHEY and CDR2 as SMNVEV (reference sequence). The CDR3 sequence is 20 residues long.

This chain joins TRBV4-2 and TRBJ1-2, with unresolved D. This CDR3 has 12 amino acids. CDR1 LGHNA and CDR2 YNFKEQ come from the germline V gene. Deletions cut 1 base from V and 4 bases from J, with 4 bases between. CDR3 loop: CASSQAGYGYTF. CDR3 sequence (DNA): TGTGCCAGCAGCCAAGCTGGCTATGGCTACACCTTC.

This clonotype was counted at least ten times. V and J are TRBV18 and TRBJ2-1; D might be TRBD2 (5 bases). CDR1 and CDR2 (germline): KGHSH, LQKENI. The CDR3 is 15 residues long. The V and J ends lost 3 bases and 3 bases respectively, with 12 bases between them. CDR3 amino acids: CASSPWERRYNEQFF. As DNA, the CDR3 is TGTGCCAGCTCACCTTGGGAGCGCCGCTACAATGAGCAGTTCTTC.

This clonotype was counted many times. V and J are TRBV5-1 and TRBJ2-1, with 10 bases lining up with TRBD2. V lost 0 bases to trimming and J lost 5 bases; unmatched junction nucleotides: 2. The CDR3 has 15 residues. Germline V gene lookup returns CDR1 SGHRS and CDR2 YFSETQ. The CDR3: CASSLALAGNNEQFF. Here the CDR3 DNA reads TGCGCCAGCAGCTTGGCACTAGCGGGAAACAATGAGCAGTTCTTC.

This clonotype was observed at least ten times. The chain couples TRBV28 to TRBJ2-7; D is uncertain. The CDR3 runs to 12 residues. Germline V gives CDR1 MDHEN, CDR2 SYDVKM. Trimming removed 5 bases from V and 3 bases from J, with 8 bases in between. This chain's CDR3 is CASSLLFYEQYF. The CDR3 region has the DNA TGTGCCAGCAGTCTTCTTTTCTACGAGCAGTACTTC. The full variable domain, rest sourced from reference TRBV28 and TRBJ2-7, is DVKVTQSSRYLVKRTGEKVFLECVQDMDHENMFWYRQDPGLGLRLIYFSYDVKMKEKGDIPEGYSVSREKKERFSLILESASTNQTSMYLCASSLLFYEQYFGPGTRLTVT.

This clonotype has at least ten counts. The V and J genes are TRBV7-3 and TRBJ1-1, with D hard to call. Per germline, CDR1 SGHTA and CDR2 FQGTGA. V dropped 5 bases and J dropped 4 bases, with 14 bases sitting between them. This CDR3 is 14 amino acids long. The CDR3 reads CASSPSPGSTEAFF. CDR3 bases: TGTGCCAGCAGCCCGTCGCCGGGGAGCACTGAAGCTTTCTTT.

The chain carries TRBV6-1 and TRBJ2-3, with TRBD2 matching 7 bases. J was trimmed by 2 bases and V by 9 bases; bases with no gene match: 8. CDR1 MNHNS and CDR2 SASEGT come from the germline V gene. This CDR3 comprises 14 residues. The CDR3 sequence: CASASGDNTDTQYF. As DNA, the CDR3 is TGTGCCAGTGCGAGCGGGGATAACACAGATACGCAGTATTTT.

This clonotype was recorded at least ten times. This CDR3 is CASSYPASGTTYEQYF. In DNA form, the CDR3 reads TGTGCCAGCAGTTACCCGGCTAGCGGGACCACCTACGAGCAGTACTTC. The chain is built from TRBV6-6 and TRBJ2-7; TRBD2 aligns across 9 bases. The CDR3 spans 16 residues. V lost 2 bases, J lost 2 bases, and 7 bases stayed unmatched. Germline V gene lookup returns CDR1 MNHNY and CDR2 SVGAGI (reference sequence).

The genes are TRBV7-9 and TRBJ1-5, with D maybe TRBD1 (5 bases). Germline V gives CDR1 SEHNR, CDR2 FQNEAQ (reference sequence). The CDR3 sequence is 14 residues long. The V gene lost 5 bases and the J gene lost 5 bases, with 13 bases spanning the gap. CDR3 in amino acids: CASSPWGGDQPQHF. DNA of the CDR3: TGTGCCAGCAGCCCGTGGGGAGGGGATCAGCCCCAGCATTTT.

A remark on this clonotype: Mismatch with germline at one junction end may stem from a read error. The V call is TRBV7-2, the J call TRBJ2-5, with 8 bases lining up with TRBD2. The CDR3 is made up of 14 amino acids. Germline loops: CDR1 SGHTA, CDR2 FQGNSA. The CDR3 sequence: CANSNQRGSETQYF. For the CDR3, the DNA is TGTGCCAACAGCAACCAGCGGGGGAGCGAGACCCAGTACTTC.

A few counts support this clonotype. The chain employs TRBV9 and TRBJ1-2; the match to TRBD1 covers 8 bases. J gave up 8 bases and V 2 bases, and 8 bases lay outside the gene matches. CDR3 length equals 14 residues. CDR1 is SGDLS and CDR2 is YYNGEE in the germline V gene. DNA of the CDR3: TGTGCCAGCAGCGTGGGCAGGGGGCAAGAAGGCTACACCTTC. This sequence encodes CASSVGRGQEGYTF.

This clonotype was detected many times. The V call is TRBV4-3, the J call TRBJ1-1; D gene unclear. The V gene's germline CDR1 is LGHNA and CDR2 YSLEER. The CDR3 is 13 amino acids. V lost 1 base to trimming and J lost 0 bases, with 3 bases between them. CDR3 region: CASSQAMNTEAFF. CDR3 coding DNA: TGCGCCAGCAGCCAAGCCATGAACACTGAAGCTTTCTTT.

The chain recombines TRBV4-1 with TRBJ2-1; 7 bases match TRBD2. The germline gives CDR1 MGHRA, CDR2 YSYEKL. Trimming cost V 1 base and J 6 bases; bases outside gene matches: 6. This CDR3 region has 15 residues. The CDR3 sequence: CASSQVAGVLNEQFF. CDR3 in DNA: TGCGCCAGCAGCCAAGTTGCGGGAGTTCTCAATGAGCAGTTCTTC.

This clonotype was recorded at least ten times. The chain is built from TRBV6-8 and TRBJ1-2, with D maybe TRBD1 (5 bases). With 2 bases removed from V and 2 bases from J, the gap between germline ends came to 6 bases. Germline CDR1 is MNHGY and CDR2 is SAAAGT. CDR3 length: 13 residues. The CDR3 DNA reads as TGTGCCAGCAGTTACCAGGGCAACTATGGCTACACCTTC. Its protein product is CASSYQGNYGYTF.

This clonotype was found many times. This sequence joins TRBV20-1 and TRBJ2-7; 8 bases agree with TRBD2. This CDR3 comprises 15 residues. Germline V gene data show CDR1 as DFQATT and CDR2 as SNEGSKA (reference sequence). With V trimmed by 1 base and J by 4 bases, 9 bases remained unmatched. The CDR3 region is CSARAVLAGTYEQYF. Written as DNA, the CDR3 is TGCAGTGCTAGAGCAGTCCTAGCGGGTACTTACGAGCAGTACTTC.

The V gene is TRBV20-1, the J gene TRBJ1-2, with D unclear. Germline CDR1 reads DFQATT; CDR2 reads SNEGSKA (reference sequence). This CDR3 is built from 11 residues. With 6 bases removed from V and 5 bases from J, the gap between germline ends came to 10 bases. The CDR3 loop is CSAKEDYGYTF. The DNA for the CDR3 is TGCAGTGCCAAGGAGGATTATGGCTACACCTTC.

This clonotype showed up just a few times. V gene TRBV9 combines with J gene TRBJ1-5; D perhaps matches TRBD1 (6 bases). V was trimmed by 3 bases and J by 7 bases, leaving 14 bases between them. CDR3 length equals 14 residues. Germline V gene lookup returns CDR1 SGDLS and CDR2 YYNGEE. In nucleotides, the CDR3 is TGTGCCAGCAGCGCAGGGGACGGAGGGCAGCCCCAGCATTTT. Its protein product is CASSAGDGGQPQHF.

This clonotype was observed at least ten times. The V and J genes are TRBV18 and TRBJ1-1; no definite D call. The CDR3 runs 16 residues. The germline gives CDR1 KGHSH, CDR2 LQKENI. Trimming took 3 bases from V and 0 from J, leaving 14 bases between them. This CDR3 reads CASSPFGSTLNTEAFF. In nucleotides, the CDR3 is TGTGCCAGCTCACCGTTCGGCTCGACATTGAACACTGAAGCTTTCTTT.

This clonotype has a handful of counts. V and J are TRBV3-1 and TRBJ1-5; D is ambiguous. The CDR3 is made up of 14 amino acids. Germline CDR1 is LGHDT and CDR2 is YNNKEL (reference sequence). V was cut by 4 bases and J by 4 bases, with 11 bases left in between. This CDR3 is CASSPLFDNQPQHF. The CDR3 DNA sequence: TGTGCCAGCAGCCCTCTATTCGATAATCAGCCCCAGCATTTT.

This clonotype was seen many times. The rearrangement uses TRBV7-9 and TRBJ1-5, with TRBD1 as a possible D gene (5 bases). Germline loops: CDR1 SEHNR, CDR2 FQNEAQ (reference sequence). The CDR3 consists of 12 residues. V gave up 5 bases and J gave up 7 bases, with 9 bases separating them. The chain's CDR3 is CASSVQEQPQHF. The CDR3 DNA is TGTGCCAGCAGCGTACAGGAGCAGCCCCAGCATTTT. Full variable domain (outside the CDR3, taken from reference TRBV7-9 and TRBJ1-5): DTGVSQNPRHKITKRGQNVTFRCDPISEHNRLYWYRQTLGQGPEFLTYFQNEAQLEKSRLLSDRFSAERPKGSFSTLEIQRTEQGDSAMYLCASSVQEQPQHFGDGTRLSIL.

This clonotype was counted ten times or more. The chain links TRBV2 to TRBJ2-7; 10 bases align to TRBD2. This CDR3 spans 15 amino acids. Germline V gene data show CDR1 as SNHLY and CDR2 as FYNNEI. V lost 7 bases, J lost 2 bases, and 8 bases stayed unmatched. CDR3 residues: CASNRAGGPPYEQYF. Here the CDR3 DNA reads TGTGCCAGCAATCGAGCGGGAGGGCCCCCCTACGAGCAGTACTTC.

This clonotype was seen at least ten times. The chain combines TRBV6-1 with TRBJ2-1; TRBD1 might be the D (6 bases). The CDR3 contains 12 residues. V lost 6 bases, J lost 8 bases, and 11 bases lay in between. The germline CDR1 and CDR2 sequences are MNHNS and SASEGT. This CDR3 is CASRGAVHEQFF. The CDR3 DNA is TGTGCCAGCAGGGGGGCGGTCCATGAGCAGTTCTTC.

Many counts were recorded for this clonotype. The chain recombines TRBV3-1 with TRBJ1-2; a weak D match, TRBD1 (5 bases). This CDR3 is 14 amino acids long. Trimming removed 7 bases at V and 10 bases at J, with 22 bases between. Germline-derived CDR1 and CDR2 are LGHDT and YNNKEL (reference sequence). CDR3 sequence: CASTSTATDVDYTF. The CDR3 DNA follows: TGTGCCAGCACCTCAACAGCGACAGACGTGGACTACACCTTC. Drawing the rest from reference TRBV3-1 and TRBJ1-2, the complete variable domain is DTAVSQTPKYLVTQMGNDKSIKCEQNLGHDTMYWYKQDSKKFLKIMFSYNNKELIINETVPNRFSPKSPDKAHLNLHINSLELGDSAVYFCASTSTATDVDYTFGSGTRLTVV.

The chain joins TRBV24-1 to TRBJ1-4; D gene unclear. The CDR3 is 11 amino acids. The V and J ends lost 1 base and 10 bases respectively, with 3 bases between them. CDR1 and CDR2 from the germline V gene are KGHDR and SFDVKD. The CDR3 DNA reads TGTGCCACCAGTGATTTTGGAAAACTGTTTTTT. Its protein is CATSDFGKLFF.

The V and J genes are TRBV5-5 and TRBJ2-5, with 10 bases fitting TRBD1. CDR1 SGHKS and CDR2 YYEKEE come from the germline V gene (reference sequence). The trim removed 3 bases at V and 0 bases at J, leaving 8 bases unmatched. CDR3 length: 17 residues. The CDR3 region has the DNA TGTGCCAGCAGCTCGATGACAGGGGGCCCGTACCAAGAGACCCAGTACTTC. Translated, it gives CASSSMTGGPYQETQYF.

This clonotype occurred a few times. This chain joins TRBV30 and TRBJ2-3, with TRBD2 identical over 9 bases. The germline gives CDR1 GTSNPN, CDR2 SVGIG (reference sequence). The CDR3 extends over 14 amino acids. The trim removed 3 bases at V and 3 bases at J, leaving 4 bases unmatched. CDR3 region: CAWSPAGGTDTQYF. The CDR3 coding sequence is TGTGCCTGGAGCCCAGCGGGAGGAACAGATACGCAGTATTTT.

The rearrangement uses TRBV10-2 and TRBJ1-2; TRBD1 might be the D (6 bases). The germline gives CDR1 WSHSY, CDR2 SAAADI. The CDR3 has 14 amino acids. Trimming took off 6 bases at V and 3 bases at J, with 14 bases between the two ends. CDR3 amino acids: CASSPLAGDYGYTF. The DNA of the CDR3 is TGCGCCAGCAGCCCCCTAGCAGGGGACTATGGCTACACCTTC.